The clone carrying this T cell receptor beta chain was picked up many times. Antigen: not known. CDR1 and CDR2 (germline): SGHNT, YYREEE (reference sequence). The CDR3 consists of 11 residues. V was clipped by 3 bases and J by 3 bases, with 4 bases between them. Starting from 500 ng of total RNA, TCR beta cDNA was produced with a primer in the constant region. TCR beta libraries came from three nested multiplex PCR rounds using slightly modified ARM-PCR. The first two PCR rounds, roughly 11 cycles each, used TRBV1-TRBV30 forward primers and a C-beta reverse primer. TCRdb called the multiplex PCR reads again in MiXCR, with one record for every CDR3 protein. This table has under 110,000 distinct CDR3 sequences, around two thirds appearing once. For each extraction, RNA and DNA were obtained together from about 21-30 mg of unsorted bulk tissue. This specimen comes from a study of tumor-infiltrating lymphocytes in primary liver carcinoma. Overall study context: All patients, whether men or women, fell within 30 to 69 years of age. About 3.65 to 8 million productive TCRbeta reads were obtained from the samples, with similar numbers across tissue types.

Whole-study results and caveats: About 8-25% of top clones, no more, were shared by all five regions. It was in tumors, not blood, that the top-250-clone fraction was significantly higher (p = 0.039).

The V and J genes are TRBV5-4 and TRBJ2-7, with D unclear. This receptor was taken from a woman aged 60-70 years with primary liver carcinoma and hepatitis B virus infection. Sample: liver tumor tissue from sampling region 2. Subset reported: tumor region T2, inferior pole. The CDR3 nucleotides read TGTGCCAGCAGCTCCAACTACGAGCAGTACTTC. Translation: CASSSNYEQYF.